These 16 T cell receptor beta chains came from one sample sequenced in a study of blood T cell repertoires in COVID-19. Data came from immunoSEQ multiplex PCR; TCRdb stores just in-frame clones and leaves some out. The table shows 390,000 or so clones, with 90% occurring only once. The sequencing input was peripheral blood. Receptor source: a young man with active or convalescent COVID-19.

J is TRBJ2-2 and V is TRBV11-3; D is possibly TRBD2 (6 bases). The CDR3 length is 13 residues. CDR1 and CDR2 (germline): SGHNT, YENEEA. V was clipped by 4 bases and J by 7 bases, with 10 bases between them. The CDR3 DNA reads TGTGCCAGCAGCTCGGGGGAGTTCGGGGAGCTGTTTTTT. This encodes CASSSGEFGELFF.

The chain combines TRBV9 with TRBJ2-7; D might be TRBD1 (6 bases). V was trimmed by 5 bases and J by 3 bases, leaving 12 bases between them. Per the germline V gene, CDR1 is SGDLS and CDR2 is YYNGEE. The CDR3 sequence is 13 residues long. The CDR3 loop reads CASSPQGYYEQYF. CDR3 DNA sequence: TGTGCCAGCAGTCCTCAGGGGTACTACGAGCAGTACTTC.

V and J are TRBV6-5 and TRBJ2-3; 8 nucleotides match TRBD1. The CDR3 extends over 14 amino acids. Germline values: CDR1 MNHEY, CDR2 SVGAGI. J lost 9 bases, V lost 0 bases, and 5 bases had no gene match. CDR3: CASSYSGRQGTQYF. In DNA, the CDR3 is TGTGCCAGCAGTTACTCTGGCCGACAGGGGACGCAGTATTTT.

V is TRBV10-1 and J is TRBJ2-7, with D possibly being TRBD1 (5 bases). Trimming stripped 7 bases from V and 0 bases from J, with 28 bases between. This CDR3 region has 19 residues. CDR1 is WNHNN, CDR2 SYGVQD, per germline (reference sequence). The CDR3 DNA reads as TGCGCCAGCATCCGACCTTCATACAGGAAAGCTCCTAGCTCCTACGAGCAGTACTTC. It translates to CASIRPSYRKAPSSYEQYF.

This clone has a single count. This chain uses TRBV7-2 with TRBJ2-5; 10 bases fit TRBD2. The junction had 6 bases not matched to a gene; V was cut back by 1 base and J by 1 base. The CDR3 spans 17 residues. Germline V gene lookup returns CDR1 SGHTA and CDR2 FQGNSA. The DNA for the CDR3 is TGTGCCAGCAGCTTAGAAACTAGCGGGGTACCCCAAGAGACCCAGTACTTC. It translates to CASSLETSGVPQETQYF.

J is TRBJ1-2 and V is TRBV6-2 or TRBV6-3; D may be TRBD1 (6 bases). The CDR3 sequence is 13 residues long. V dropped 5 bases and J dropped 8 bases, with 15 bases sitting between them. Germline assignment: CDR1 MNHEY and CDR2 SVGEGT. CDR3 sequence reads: CASSVMSRGGYTF. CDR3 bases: TGTGCCAGCAGTGTCATGAGCAGGGGAGGCTACACCTTC.

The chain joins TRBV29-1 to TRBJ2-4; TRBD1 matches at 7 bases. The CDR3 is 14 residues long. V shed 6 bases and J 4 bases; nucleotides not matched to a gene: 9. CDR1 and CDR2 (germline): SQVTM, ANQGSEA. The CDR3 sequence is CSVRDTGDKNIQYF. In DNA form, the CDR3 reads TGCAGCGTCCGGGACACAGGGGATAAAAACATTCAGTACTTC.

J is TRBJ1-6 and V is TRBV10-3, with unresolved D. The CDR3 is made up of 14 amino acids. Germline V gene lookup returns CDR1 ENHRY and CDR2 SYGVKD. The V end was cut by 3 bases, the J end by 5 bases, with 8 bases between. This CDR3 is CAISEAPDNSPLHF. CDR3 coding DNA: TGTGCCATCAGTGAAGCCCCGGATAATTCACCCCTCCACTTT.

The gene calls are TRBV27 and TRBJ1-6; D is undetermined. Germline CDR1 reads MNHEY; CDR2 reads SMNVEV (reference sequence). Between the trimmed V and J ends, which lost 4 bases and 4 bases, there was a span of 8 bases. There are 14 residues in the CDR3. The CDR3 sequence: CASSYRSYNSPLHF. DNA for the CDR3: TGTGCCAGCAGTTACCGGAGTTATAATTCACCCCTCCACTTT.

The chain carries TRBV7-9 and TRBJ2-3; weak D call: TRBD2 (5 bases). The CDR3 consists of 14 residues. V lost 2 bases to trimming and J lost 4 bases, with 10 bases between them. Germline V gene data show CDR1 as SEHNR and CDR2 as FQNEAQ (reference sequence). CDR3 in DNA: TGTGCCAGCAGCTTATCCCGGGAAGCAGATACGCAGTATTTT. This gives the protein CASSLSREADTQYF.

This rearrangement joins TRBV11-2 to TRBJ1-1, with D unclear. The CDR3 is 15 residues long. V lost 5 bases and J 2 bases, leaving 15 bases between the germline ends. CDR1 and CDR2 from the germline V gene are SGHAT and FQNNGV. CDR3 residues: CASSPLRGFNTEAFF. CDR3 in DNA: TGTGCCAGCAGCCCGCTACGAGGCTTTAACACTGAAGCTTTCTTT.

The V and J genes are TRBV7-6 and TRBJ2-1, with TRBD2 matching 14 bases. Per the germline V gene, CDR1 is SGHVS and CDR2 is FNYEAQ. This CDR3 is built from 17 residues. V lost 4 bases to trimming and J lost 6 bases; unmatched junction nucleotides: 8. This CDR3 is CASSYFGTSGSGNEQFF. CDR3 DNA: TGTGCCAGCAGCTATTTCGGGACTAGCGGGAGTGGCAATGAGCAGTTCTTC. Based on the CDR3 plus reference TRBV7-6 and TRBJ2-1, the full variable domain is GAGVSQSPRYKVTKRGQDVALRCDPISGHVSLYWYRQALGQGPEFLTYFNYEAQQDKSGLPNDRFSAERPEGSISTLTIQRTEQRDSAMYRCASSYFGTSGSGNEQFFGPGTRLTVL.

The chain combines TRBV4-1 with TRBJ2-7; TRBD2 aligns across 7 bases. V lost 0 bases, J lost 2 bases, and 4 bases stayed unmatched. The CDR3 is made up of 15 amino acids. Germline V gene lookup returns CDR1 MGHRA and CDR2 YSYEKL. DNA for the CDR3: TGCGCCAGCAGCCAAGATCCGGGGGGAACCTACGAGCAGTACTTC. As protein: CASSQDPGGTYEQYF.

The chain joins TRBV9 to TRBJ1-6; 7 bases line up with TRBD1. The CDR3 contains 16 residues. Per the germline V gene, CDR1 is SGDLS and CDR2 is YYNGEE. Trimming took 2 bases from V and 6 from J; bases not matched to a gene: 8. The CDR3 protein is CASSVAQGVINSPLHF. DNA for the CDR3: TGTGCCAGCAGCGTGGCGCAGGGGGTAATTAATTCACCCCTCCACTTT.

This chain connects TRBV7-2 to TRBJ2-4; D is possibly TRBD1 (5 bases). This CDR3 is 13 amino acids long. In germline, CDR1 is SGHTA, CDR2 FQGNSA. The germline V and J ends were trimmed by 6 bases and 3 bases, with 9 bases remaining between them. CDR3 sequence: CASRDTRKNIQYF. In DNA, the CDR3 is TGTGCCAGCAGGGACACCCGCAAAAACATTCAGTACTTC. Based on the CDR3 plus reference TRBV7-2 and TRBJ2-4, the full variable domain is GAGVSQSPSNKVTEKGKDVELRCDPISGHTALYWYRQSLGQGLEFLIYFQGNSAPDKSGLPSDRFSAERTGGSVSTLTIQRTQQEDSAVYLCASRDTRKNIQYFGAGTRLSVL.

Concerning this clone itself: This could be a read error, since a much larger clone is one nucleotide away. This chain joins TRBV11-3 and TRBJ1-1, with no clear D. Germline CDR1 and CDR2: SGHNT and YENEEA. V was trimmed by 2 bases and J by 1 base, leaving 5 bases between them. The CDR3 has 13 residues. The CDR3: CASSLRGNTEAFF. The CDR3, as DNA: TGTGCCAGCAGCTTAAGAGGGAACACTGAAGCTTTCTTT.